These 20 T cell receptor beta chains came from one sample sequenced in a study of blood T cell repertoires in COVID-19. Some clones are missing from TCRdb's copy, which holds only in-frame ones; the method was immunoSEQ multiplex PCR. The sample records 150,000 to 200,000 clones, about nine tenths being singletons. The sample comprised peripheral blood. Receptor source: a man aged 45-65 years with acute or convalescent COVID-19.

This chain joins TRBV6-5 and TRBJ2-3; 10 nucleotides agree with TRBD2. CDR3 length: 15 residues. V shed 6 bases, J shed 1 base, and the junction held 4 bases outside the gene matches. Germline values: CDR1 MNHEY, CDR2 SVGAGI. DNA of the CDR3: TGTGCCAGCAGGCGCGGGACTAGCGGCACAGATACGCAGTATTTT. Translating gives CASRRGTSGTDTQYF.

The CDR3 nucleotides read TGTGCCAGCAGCTCGGATGGAGAATCTGGCTACACCTTC. Translation gives CASSSDGESGYTF. V is TRBV7-3 and J is TRBJ1-2, with D unresolved. V was clipped by 4 bases and J by 7 bases, with 13 bases between them. This CDR3 spans 13 amino acids. The germline V gene has CDR1 SGHTA and CDR2 FQGTGA. The complete variable domain, with remaining parts taken from reference TRBV7-3 and TRBJ1-2, reads GAGVSQTPSNKVTEKGKYVELRCDPISGHTALYWYRQSLGQGPEFLIYFQGTGAADDSGLPNDRFFAVRPEGSVSTLKIQRTERGDSAVYLCASSSDGESGYTFGSGTRLTVV.

The chain carries TRBV5-4 and TRBJ2-7; the match to TRBD1 covers 9 bases. This CDR3 spans 15 amino acids. Germline values: CDR1 SGHNT, CDR2 YYREEE (reference sequence). The J segment lost 5 bases and the V segment lost 4 bases, leaving 10 bases of the junction unmatched. The CDR3 nucleotides read TGTGCCAGCAGCCGGGACAGGGCCCCGGGGGACGAGCAGTACTTC. Translated: CASSRDRAPGDEQYF.

The table lists this clone with a few counts. The rearrangement links TRBV21-1 to TRBJ2-7; no check of the table's D call, TRBD2, against the DNA was made. TRBV21-1 is described as a pseudogene. The CDR3 has 16 amino acids. CDR3 sequence reads: CASSKQSRTCPYEQYV. In nucleotides, the CDR3 is TGTGCCAGCAGCAAACAGTCTAGAACATGTCCCTACGAGCAGTACGTC.

The V and J genes are TRBV24-1 and TRBJ1-2; 8 positions match TRBD1. The junction had 6 bases not matched to a gene; V was cut back by 2 bases and J by 8 bases. CDR3 length equals 14 residues. Germline values: CDR1 KGHDR, CDR2 SFDVKD. This chain's CDR3 is CATSDSDRVEGYTF. The CDR3 DNA is TGTGCCACCAGTGATTCGGACAGGGTAGAAGGCTACACCTTC.

The chain links TRBV10-2 to TRBJ2-3; 8 bases are a match to TRBD2. The trim removed 7 bases at V and 4 bases at J, leaving 10 bases unmatched. Germline V CDR1 and CDR2: WSHSY, SAAADI. The CDR3 spans 15 residues. The CDR3 protein is CASNDGRAGADTQYF. The DNA of the CDR3 is TGCGCCAGCAACGACGGGAGGGCCGGGGCAGATACGCAGTATTTT.

The rearrangement joins TRBV28 to TRBJ1-1; D is undetermined. Germline V gene sequence: CDR1 MDHEN, CDR2 SYDVKM. The CDR3 is 14 residues long. V lost 6 bases and J 0 bases, leaving 11 bases between the germline ends. The CDR3: CASSRGGLNTEAFF. The CDR3 DNA follows: TGTGCCAGCAGCCGGGGAGGATTGAACACTGAAGCTTTCTTT. The whole variable domain, remainder taken from reference TRBV28 and TRBJ1-1, is DVKVTQSSRYLVKRTGEKVFLECVQDMDHENMFWYRQDPGLGLRLIYFSYDVKMKEKGDIPEGYSVSREKKERFSLILESASTNQTSMYLCASSRGGLNTEAFFGQGTRLTVV.

This clone was counted a few times. The chain links TRBV28 to TRBJ1-5; D call uncertain. The CDR3 runs 12 residues. CDR1 and CDR2 (germline): MDHEN, SYDVKM. Trimming took off 6 bases at V and 4 bases at J, with 7 bases between the two ends. The CDR3 DNA reads as TGTGCCAGCAGCTTCCCGAATCAGCCCCAGCATTTT. Encoded protein: CASSFPNQPQHF.

This chain uses TRBV6-5 with TRBJ2-7; D gene ambiguous. There are 13 residues in the CDR3. Looked up from germline, CDR1 is MNHEY and CDR2 is SVGAGI. Trimming shortened V by 4 bases and J by 0 bases, and 7 bases separated the two germline ends. The CDR3 sequence: CASSSAFSYEQYF. The CDR3, as DNA: TGTGCCAGCAGTTCTGCGTTCTCCTACGAGCAGTACTTC.

V is TRBV5-4 and J is TRBJ1-5; D uncertain. Germline CDR1 and CDR2: SGHNT and YYREEE (reference sequence). V lost 4 bases and J lost 6, with 11 bases in between. CDR3 size: 13 residues. The CDR3 bases are TGTGCCAGCAGCGAAGAGGGCGGTCAGCCCCAGCATTTT. Translating gives CASSEEGGQPQHF.

V is TRBV7-9 and J is TRBJ2-6; possibly TRBD1 for D (5 bases). Trimming stripped 5 bases from V and 1 base from J, with 18 bases between. The CDR3 contains 18 residues. Germline V gives CDR1 SEHNR, CDR2 FQNEAQ (reference sequence). The CDR3 spells CASSARQQSVSGANVLTF. Written as DNA, the CDR3 is TGTGCCAGCAGCGCCCGACAGCAATCCGTATCTGGGGCCAACGTCCTGACTTTC.

This clone appeared a single time. This CDR3 reads CASSERQMNTEAFF. CDR3 sequence (DNA): TGTGCCAGCAGTGAACGACAAATGAACACTGAAGCTTTCTTT. V usage is TRBV2 and J usage is TRBJ1-1; D call uncertain. This CDR3 contains 14 residues. CDR1 and CDR2 from the germline V gene are SNHLY and FYNNEI. V was shortened by 2 bases and J by 0 bases, with 7 bases between the two germline ends.

The chain carries TRBV11-2 and TRBJ1-4; tentative D call: TRBD1 (5 bases). V dropped 1 base and J dropped 4 bases, with 13 bases sitting between them. CDR1 and CDR2 from the germline V gene are SGHAT and FQNNGV. This CDR3 is 16 amino acids long. In nucleotides, the CDR3 is TGTGCCAGCAGCTTAGGGGGCCGGGGGAGTAATGAAAAACTGTTTTTT. Translation: CASSLGGRGSNEKLFF.

The V call is TRBV3-1 (or the pseudogene TRBV3-2), the J call TRBJ2-1; D is possibly TRBD2 (6 bases). V was shortened by 0 bases and J by 4 bases, with 10 bases between the two germline ends. The CDR3 runs 15 residues. Germline V lookup: CDR1 LGHDT, CDR2 YNNKEL (reference sequence). The CDR3 DNA reads TGTGCCAGCAGCCAAGATCAGGGACTTTACAATGAGCAGTTCTTC. This sequence encodes CASSQDQGLYNEQFF.

The chain employs TRBV5-1 and TRBJ2-5; D not certain. Trimming removed 4 bases from V and 3 bases from J, with 4 bases in between. Germline CDR1 is SGHRS and CDR2 is YFSETQ. This CDR3 is built from 11 residues. The CDR3 reads CASSVEETQYF. The CDR3 DNA sequence: TGCGCCAGCAGCGTAGAAGAGACCCAGTACTTC.

The CDR3 reads CSVGSQGFEKLFF. The CDR3 DNA follows: TGCAGCGTTGGGTCACAGGGTTTTGAAAAACTGTTTTTT. The chain joins TRBV29-1 to TRBJ1-4, with D possibly matching TRBD1 (6 bases). The CDR3 has 13 residues. In germline, CDR1 is SQVTM, CDR2 ANQGSEA. Trimming shortened V by 4 bases and J by 7 bases, and 13 bases separated the two germline ends.

This sequence joins TRBV7-3 and TRBJ2-7; 8 bases align to TRBD2. This CDR3 region has 14 residues. V shed 5 bases and J 4 bases; nucleotides not matched to a gene: 7. CDR1 is SGHTA, CDR2 FQGTGA, per germline. CDR3 sequence (DNA): TGTGCCAGCAGCCCCGGAGCGGGAGAGTACGAGCAGTACTTC. Protein: CASSPGAGEYEQYF.

V gene TRBV27 combines with J gene TRBJ2-4; the D gene is possibly TRBD2 (6 bases). CDR1 MNHEY and CDR2 SMNVEV come from the germline V gene (reference sequence). The V end was cut by 0 bases, the J end by 5 bases, with 11 bases between. This CDR3 contains 15 residues. CDR3 DNA sequence: TGTGCCAGCAGTTTATCGCGGGGATTCCAAAACATTCAGTACTTC. Translation: CASSLSRGFQNIQYF.

The V gene is TRBV13, the J gene TRBJ1-5; D possibly corresponds to TRBD1 (6 bases). CDR1 PRHDT and CDR2 FYEKMQ come from the germline V gene (reference sequence). The V end lost 3 bases, the J end lost 4 bases, and 22 bases lay between the germline ends. This CDR3 has 18 amino acids. This CDR3 reads CASSFSRQSQGGNQPQHF. The CDR3 DNA is TGTGCCAGCAGCTTTTCACGGCAGTCTCAAGGGGGTAATCAGCCCCAGCATTTT.

The chain employs TRBV9 and TRBJ1-6; perhaps TRBD1 as D (6 bases). Germline assignment: CDR1 SGDLS and CDR2 YYNGEE. This CDR3 is built from 16 residues. The V end was cut by 1 base, the J end by 8 bases, with 16 bases between. CDR3 nucleotide sequence: TGTGCCAGCAGCGTAACAGGGTGGCTAGAGGATTCACCCCTCCACTTT. Its translation is CASSVTGWLEDSPLHF.